The next 24 T cell receptor beta chains were all read from a single sample in a study of blood T cell repertoires in COVID-19. The protocol was immunoSEQ multiplex PCR, while the TCRdb copy is restricted to in-frame clones and leaves out a portion. The sample consists of about 150,000 clones, over 80% of them appearing once. The sequenced material came from peripheral blood. The receptors were gathered from a woman aged 60 to 75 with acute or convalescent COVID-19.

This rearrangement joins TRBV27 to TRBJ1-5, with D perhaps TRBD1 (5 bases). Germline-derived CDR1 and CDR2 are MNHEY and SMNVEV (reference sequence). This CDR3 contains 15 residues. The ends were cut back, 2 bases at V and 1 base at J, with 9 bases in the middle. CDR3 residues: CASSLLSGSNQPQHF. The CDR3 coding sequence is TGTGCCAGCAGTTTACTTTCAGGGAGCAATCAGCCCCAGCATTTT.

The chain uses TRBV12-3 or TRBV12-4 and TRBJ2-7; weak D call: TRBD1 (5 bases). The CDR3 is 13 residues long. V was pared by 2 bases and J by 3 bases, with 8 bases between. CDR3 loop: CASSLRQFYEQYF. Here the CDR3 DNA reads TGTGCCAGCAGTTTAAGACAGTTCTACGAGCAGTACTTC.

V is TRBV7-6 and J is TRBJ2-1; 13 positions agree with TRBD2. V trimming: 0 bases; J trimming: 8 bases; junction bases outside the gene matches: 4. The CDR3 is made up of 16 amino acids. The germline gives CDR1 SGHVS, CDR2 FNYEAQ. The CDR3 coding sequence is TGTGCCAGCAGCTTAGCGACTAGCGGGGGGCCCCATGAGCAGTTCTTC. It yields the protein CASSLATSGGPHEQFF. Complete variable domain (other parts from reference TRBV7-6 and TRBJ2-1): GAGVSQSPRYKVTKRGQDVALRCDPISGHVSLYWYRQALGQGPEFLTYFNYEAQQDKSGLPNDRFSAERPEGSISTLTIQRTEQRDSAMYRCASSLATSGGPHEQFFGPGTRLTVL.

The chain employs TRBV6-6 and TRBJ1-4; unclear D gene. The CDR3 runs to 15 residues. Germline-derived CDR1 and CDR2 are MNHNY and SVGAGI (reference sequence). Trimming stripped 6 bases from V and 2 bases from J, with 13 bases between. This CDR3 is CASSPLSPTNEKLFF. Here the CDR3 DNA reads TGTGCCAGCAGCCCCTTGTCCCCCACTAATGAAAAACTGTTTTTT.

The chain is built from TRBV21-1 and TRBJ2-3; the listed D gene, TRBD1, was not tested against the DNA. TRBV21-1 is described as a pseudogene. The CDR3 extends over 10 amino acids. The CDR3, as DNA: TGTGCCAGCAGCACAGATTCGCAGTATTTT. Protein: CASSTDSQYF.

The rearrangement uses TRBV9 and TRBJ1-1, with 7 bases matching TRBD1. The germline V gene has CDR1 SGDLS and CDR2 YYNGEE. V lost 4 bases, J lost 1 base, and 4 bases stayed unmatched. The CDR3 spans 14 residues. DNA for the CDR3: TGTGCCAGCAGCCCCGGGACAGCGAACACTGAAGCTTTCTTT. Translating gives CASSPGTANTEAFF.

This chain uses TRBV30 with TRBJ1-5, with unresolved D. There are 14 residues in the CDR3. Germline CDR1 GTSNPN, CDR2 SVGIG (reference sequence). V was shortened by 1 base and J by 5 bases, with 12 bases between the two germline ends. CDR3 in DNA: TGTGCCTGGAGTGCAATTCAGGAGGATCAGCCCCAGCATTTT. This sequence encodes CAWSAIQEDQPQHF.

This clone turned up a few times. The chain employs TRBV10-2 and TRBJ2-5; D may be TRBD2 (5 bases). The CDR3 loop spans 13 amino acids. Trimming removed 5 bases from V and 5 bases from J, with 12 bases in between. CDR1 and CDR2 (germline): WSHSY, SAAADI. CDR3 sequence (DNA): TGCGCCAGCAGTACGTCACTAGTGGAGACCCAGTACTTC. As protein: CASSTSLVETQYF.

V gene TRBV30 combines with J gene TRBJ2-7; 8 bases align to TRBD1. V lost 5 bases and J lost 6; bases outside the gene matches: 3. There are 11 residues in the CDR3. Germline V gene data show CDR1 as GTSNPN and CDR2 as SVGIG (reference sequence). CDR3 in amino acids: CAWGTGGEQYF. DNA of the CDR3: TGTGCCTGGGGCACAGGGGGCGAGCAGTACTTC.

The chain joins TRBV28 to TRBJ1-1, with a weak D call TRBD1 (6 bases). Between the trimmed V and J ends, which lost 2 bases and 10 bases, there was a span of 17 bases. Germline loops: CDR1 MDHEN, CDR2 SYDVKM. The CDR3 runs 14 residues. CDR3 region: CASSLGDNRIGAFF. As DNA, the CDR3 is TGTGCCAGCAGTTTAGGGGACAACCGCATCGGAGCTTTCTTT. The full variable domain, rest sourced from reference TRBV28 and TRBJ1-1, is DVKVTQSSRYLVKRTGEKVFLECVQDMDHENMFWYRQDPGLGLRLIYFSYDVKMKEKGDIPEGYSVSREKKERFSLILESASTNQTSMYLCASSLGDNRIGAFFGQGTRLTVV.

This clone was seen a handful of times. The J gene is TRBJ1-2, the V gene TRBV3-1 (or the pseudogene TRBV3-2); D gene uncertain. There are 12 residues in the CDR3. CDR1 is LGHDT, CDR2 YNNKEL, per germline (reference sequence). Trimming pared 1 base from V and 8 bases from J, leaving 8 bases between. The CDR3 bases are TGTGCCAGCAGCCAAGGGAGGAACGGCTACACCTTC. This codes for CASSQGRNGYTF.

This rearrangement joins TRBV27 to TRBJ2-2; 7 positions agree with TRBD1. The germline V gene encodes CDR1 MNHEY and CDR2 SMNVEV (reference sequence). The CDR3 loop spans 13 amino acids. Trimming took 8 bases from V and 4 from J; bases not matched to a gene: 4. CDR3 sequence reads: CASEGAGTGELFF. Here the CDR3 DNA reads TGTGCCAGCGAGGGGGCGGGCACCGGGGAGCTGTTTTTT.

The chain uses TRBV5-4 and TRBJ2-5; 10 bases match TRBD1. With V trimmed by 4 bases and J by 2 bases, 2 bases remained unmatched. Per the germline V gene, CDR1 is SGHNT and CDR2 is YYREEE (reference sequence). This CDR3 comprises 14 residues. CDR3 nucleotides: TGTGCCAGCAGCAGGGGACAGGGGCAAGAGACCCAGTACTTC. It specifies CASSRGQGQETQYF.

The chain recombines TRBV27 with TRBJ1-4; TRBD1 might be the D (6 bases). Trimming removed 4 bases at V and 0 bases at J, with 9 bases between. The CDR3 runs 15 residues. CDR1 is MNHEY, CDR2 SMNVEV, per germline (reference sequence). CDR3 in DNA: TGTGCCAGCAGTTCCGCAGGGGCAACTAATGAAAAACTGTTTTTT. Amino acid sequence: CASSSAGATNEKLFF.

This clone was seen a few times. This chain connects TRBV11-2 to TRBJ2-2; a weak D match, TRBD1 (5 bases). The CDR3 contains 17 residues. With 3 bases removed from V and 1 base from J, the gap between germline ends came to 15 bases. In germline, CDR1 is SGHAT, CDR2 FQNNGV. CDR3 protein: CASSFSIPDKNTGELFF. CDR3 DNA: TGTGCCAGCAGCTTTTCTATCCCGGACAAGAACACCGGGGAGCTGTTTTTT.

This rearrangement joins TRBV3-1 (or the pseudogene TRBV3-2) to TRBJ2-3; possible D gene TRBD1, 5 bases. V lost 0 bases and J lost 5, with 15 bases in between. Germline CDR1 and CDR2: LGHDT and YNNKEL (reference sequence). This CDR3 spans 16 amino acids. CDR3 amino acids: CASSQERPGMEDTQYF. The CDR3 nucleotides are TGTGCCAGCAGCCAAGAAAGGCCAGGGATGGAAGATACGCAGTATTTT.

There are a few counts of this clone. The chain combines TRBV6-6 with TRBJ2-7; unclear D gene. The germline V and J ends were trimmed by 2 bases and 3 bases, with 8 bases remaining between them. Germline loops: CDR1 MNHNY, CDR2 SVGAGI (reference sequence). The CDR3 spans 13 residues. The CDR3 reads CASSYPASYEQYF. CDR3 nucleotides: TGTGCCAGCAGTTACCCCGCCAGCTACGAGCAGTACTTC.

As DNA, the CDR3 is TGTGCCACCAGCAGGCTCCCGGGACAGGGGTCCCCCCAGCATTTT. It translates to CATSRLPGQGSPQHF. The gene calls are TRBV15 and TRBJ1-5; 10 bases are a match to TRBD1. CDR1 LNHNV and CDR2 YYDKDF come from the germline V gene (reference sequence). Trimming took 3 bases from V and 10 from J; bases not matched to a gene: 9. This CDR3 has 15 residues.

The rearrangement links TRBV21-1 to TRBJ1-1; TRBD1 reflects the table's D call only, with no check against the DNA. TRBV21-1 is a recognized pseudogene. This CDR3 contains 17 residues. CDR3 protein: CASSKRLAGDQNTEAFF. CDR3 nucleotides: TGTGCCAGCAGCAAAAGGCTGGCAGGGGATCAGAACACTGAAGCTTTCTTT.

The rearrangement uses TRBV7-2 and TRBJ1-5; TRBD1 aligns across 12 bases. The J segment lost 6 bases and the V segment lost 4 bases, leaving 4 bases of the junction unmatched. The CDR3 length is 15 residues. Germline CDR1 and CDR2: SGHTA and FQGNSA. CDR3 nucleotide sequence: TGTGCCAGCAGCTACGGGACAGGGGGCCGTCAGCCCCAGCATTTT. Residues: CASSYGTGGRQPQHF.

The chain uses TRBV11-2 and TRBJ2-3; 7 bases are shared with TRBD1. The CDR3 contains 16 residues. The V and J ends lost 1 base and 2 bases, in that order; junction bases with no gene match: 6. From germline, CDR1 is SGHAT and CDR2 FQNNGV. The CDR3 here is CASSLVQGVTTDTQYF. The CDR3 DNA follows: TGTGCCAGCAGCTTAGTCCAGGGGGTAACCACAGATACGCAGTATTTT.

This rearrangement joins TRBV18 to TRBJ1-5; D unresolved. V gave up 2 bases and J gave up 6 bases, with 11 bases separating them. The V gene's germline CDR1 is KGHSH and CDR2 LQKENI. The CDR3 is made up of 14 amino acids. CDR3 in DNA: TGTGCCAGCTCACCAGAGTATCGGGGTCAGCCCCAGCATTTT. Its protein is CASSPEYRGQPQHF. Filled out from reference TRBV18 and TRBJ1-5, the complete variable domain reads NAGVMQNPRHLVRRRGQEARLRCSPMKGHSHVYWYRQLPEEGLKFMVYLQKENIIDESGMPKERFSAEFPKEGPSILRIQQVVRGDSAAYFCASSPEYRGQPQHFGDGTRLSIL.

The rearrangement links TRBV28 to TRBJ2-7, with D possibly TRBD2 on 7 matching bases. This CDR3 is built from 14 residues. Germline V gene sequence: CDR1 MDHEN, CDR2 SYDVKM. V lost 5 bases and J 5 bases, leaving 16 bases between the germline ends. The CDR3 bases are TGTGCCAGCAGTCCGGGGGGCGGTGTAAACGAGCAGTACTTC. This encodes CASSPGGGVNEQYF.

This chain joins TRBV5-1 and TRBJ1-1; D perhaps matches TRBD1 (5 bases). V was pared by 4 bases and J by 1 base, with 14 bases between. The CDR3 spans 15 residues. Germline CDR1 SGHRS, CDR2 YFSETQ. The CDR3 coding sequence is TGCGCCAGCAGCCCGGGGACTTCGGGGAACACTGAAGCTTTCTTT. Translated: CASSPGTSGNTEAFF.